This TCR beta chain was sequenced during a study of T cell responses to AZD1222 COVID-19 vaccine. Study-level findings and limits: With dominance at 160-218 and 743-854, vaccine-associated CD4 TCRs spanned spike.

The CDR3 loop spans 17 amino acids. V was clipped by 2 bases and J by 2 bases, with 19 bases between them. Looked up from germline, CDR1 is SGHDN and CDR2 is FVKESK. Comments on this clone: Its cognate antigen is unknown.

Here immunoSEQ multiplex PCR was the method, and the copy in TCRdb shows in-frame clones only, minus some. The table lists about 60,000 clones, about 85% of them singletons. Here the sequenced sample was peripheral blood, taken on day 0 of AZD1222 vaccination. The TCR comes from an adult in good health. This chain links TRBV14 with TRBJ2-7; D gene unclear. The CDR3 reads CASSQIRPDQVPYEQYF. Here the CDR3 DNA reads TGTGCCAGCAGCCAAATTCGCCCGGATCAGGTTCCCTACGAGCAGTACTTC.